This T cell receptor beta chain comes out of a study of blood T cell repertoires in COVID-19. Study context: The United States, Italy and Spain were the sources of the acute and convalescent COVID-19 samples.

Per the original data handling: Nucleated cell counts were estimated from reference gene primer amplification. The table came from immunoSEQ multiplex PCR; TCRdb's copy has only in-frame clones and leaves some out. V and J calls and clone size are copied from that table; D and trimming were computed from the DNA. The data contain almost 400,000 clones, 85% to 90% of them singletons. The CDR3 contains 13 residues. Germline loops: CDR1 SNHLY, CDR2 FYNNEI. V lost 6 bases and J 4 bases, leaving 12 bases between the germline ends. The sequenced sample consisted of PBMCs or T cells enriched from blood (not recorded which). The V gene is TRBV2, the J gene TRBJ1-1; D perhaps matches TRBD1 (5 bases). The source of this sequence is a woman in her twenties or thirties with acute COVID-19. The CDR3 bases are TGTGCCAGCAGAGACAGTCACCTCACTGAAGCTTTCTTT. Translated: CASRDSHLTEAFF.